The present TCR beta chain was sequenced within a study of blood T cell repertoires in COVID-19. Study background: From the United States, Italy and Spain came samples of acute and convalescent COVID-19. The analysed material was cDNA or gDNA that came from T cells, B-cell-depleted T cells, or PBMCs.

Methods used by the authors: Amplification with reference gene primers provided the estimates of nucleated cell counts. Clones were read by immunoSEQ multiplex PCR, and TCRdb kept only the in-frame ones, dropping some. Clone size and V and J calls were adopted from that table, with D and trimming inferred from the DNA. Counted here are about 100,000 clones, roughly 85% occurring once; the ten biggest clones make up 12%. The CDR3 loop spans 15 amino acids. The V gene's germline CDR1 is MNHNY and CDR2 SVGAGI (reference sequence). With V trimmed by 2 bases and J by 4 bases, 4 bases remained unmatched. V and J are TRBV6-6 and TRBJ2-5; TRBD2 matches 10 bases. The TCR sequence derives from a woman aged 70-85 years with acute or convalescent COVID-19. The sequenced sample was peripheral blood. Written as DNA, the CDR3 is TGTGCCAGCAGTTACGAAGGGACTAGCGCAGAGACCCAGTACTTC. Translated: CASSYEGTSAETQYF.